What follows are 5 T cell receptor delta chains derived from one specimen sequenced in a study of Vδ1+ human thymocytes. For these receptors, no antigen is known. Notes on the study in general: Thymic TRG and TRD repertoires appeared highly polyclonal, with Gaussian CDR3 length distributions.

Sequences come from RNA converted to cDNA by reverse transcription. Pooled V-gene forward primers with one constant-region reverse primer generated the CDR3 amplicons by multiplex PCR. TCRdb fed the multiplex PCR reads to CATT. The sample includes some 54,000 delta-chain clones, less than 20% of them seen just once. Sequenced input: Vdelta1+ gamma-delta thymocytes from the thymus. Subset indicated: FACS-sorted CD3+ TCRalphabeta- TCRVdelta1+ TCRVdelta2- thymocytes. The source of these receptors is a boy younger than two who had congenital heart surgery.

This clone was seen more than once but under ten times. This sequence joins TRDV1 and TRDJ1; TRDD3 matches at 11 bases. The germline CDR1 and CDR2 sequences are TSWWSYY and QGS. Losses at the gene ends were 4 bases for V and 0 bases for J; bases not matched to a gene: 16. The CDR3 sequence is 20 residues long. CDR3 in DNA: TGTGCTCTTGGGGCAATTCTTAGCCCTGGGGGATACAAGGACACCGATAAACTCATCTTT. Protein: CALGAILSPGGYKDTDKLIF.

The V gene is TRDV1, the J gene TRDJ1, with D maybe TRDD2 (7 bases). The V gene's germline CDR1 is TSWWSYY and CDR2 QGS. The CDR3 loop spans 16 amino acids. With 4 bases removed from V and 3 bases from J, the gap between germline ends came to 18 bases. CDR3 sequence (DNA): TGTGCTCTTGGGGTTTCTTCCTTCCTGGGGTCCGATAAACTCATCTTT. Its translation: CALGVSSFLGSDKLIF.

The chain employs TRDV1 and TRDJ1; 8 bases agree with TRDD3. The CDR3 covers 18 residues. Trimming took 1 base from V and 3 from J; bases not matched to a gene: 13. Germline V gene lookup returns CDR1 TSWWSYY and CDR2 QGS. CDR3 nucleotide sequence: TGTGCTCTTGGGGAACCATGCCTACGCGGGGATACCTCCGATAAACTCATCTTT. Protein product: CALGEPCLRGDTSDKLIF.

V is TRDV2 and J is TRDJ1, with D maybe TRDD3 (9 bases). Germline lookup yields CDR1 GEAIGNYY and CDR2 EKD. CDR3 length: 22 residues. V was clipped by 5 bases and J by 0 bases, with 36 bases between them. Here the CDR3 reads CACAFFLPPQVRGDTDTDKLIF. In nucleotides, the CDR3 is TGTGCCTGTGCCTTCTTCCTACCGCCTCAGGTTAGGGGGGATACCGACACCGATAAACTCATCTTT.

This clone has a handful of counts. V usage is TRDV1 and J usage is TRDJ1; D is uncertain. The CDR3 covers 14 residues. V gave up 1 base and J gave up 7 bases, with 13 bases separating them. Germline V CDR1 and CDR2: TSWWSYY, QGS. This chain's CDR3 is CALGEQVREGKLIF. CDR3 sequence (DNA): TGTGCTCTTGGGGAACAGGTTAGGGAGGGTAAACTCATCTTT.